This T cell receptor beta chain was profiled in a study of cytomegalovirus exposure and HLA in healthy donors. Only one count was recorded for this clone. Generated by immunoSEQ multiplex PCR, the TCRdb table keeps only in-frame clones and is missing some. The sample has 150,000 to 200,000 clones; around 85% are singletons. V shed 4 bases and J shed 2 bases, with 10 bases lying between them. The CDR3 has 13 residues. Germline-derived CDR1 and CDR2 are SQVTM and ANQGSEA. Sample: PBMCs. The chain uses TRBV29-1 and TRBJ2-3, with a tentative D call TRBD1 (6 bases). The sequence was obtained from a man younger than 45 in good health and CMV-seropositive. CDR3 sequence: CSVGRTDTDTQYF. The CDR3 DNA reads TGCAGCGTTGGGCGGACAGACACAGATACGCAGTATTTT.